The 18 T cell receptor beta chains reported below all come from one sample, sequenced in a study of shared clonotypes between healthy human individuals. Generated by immunoSEQ multiplex PCR, the TCRdb table keeps only in-frame clones and is missing some. The sample consists of fewer than 1 million clones, 90% to 97% of them appearing once. Naive CD8 isolation took CD45RO-negative cells positively selected for CCR7 and excluded terminally differentiated effector memory CD45RA+ cells. The sequenced material came from naive CD8+ T cells sorted from blood. The receptor source for this set is a man younger than 45 in good health.

Points on this clone: The sample has other DNA sequences that encode this CDR3 too. The CDR3 spells CASSLQGRSYEQYF. The CDR3 DNA sequence: TGTGCCAGCAGCTTACAGGGAAGGTCCTACGAGCAGTACTTC. The chain employs TRBV5-6 and TRBJ2-7; the D gene is possibly TRBD1 (6 bases). The CDR3 has 14 residues. Trimming took off 2 bases at V and 1 base at J, with 10 bases between the two ends. Germline V gene lookup returns CDR1 SGHDT and CDR2 YYEEEE.

This rearrangement joins TRBV29-1 to TRBJ2-1, with a possible D match to TRBD2 (6 bases). The CDR3 has 14 amino acids. V gave up 2 bases and J gave up 6 bases, with 14 bases separating them. Per the germline V gene, CDR1 is SQVTM and CDR2 is ANQGSEA. CDR3 in amino acids: CSVEPSGRLNEQFF. CDR3 nucleotide sequence: TGCAGCGTTGAACCCAGCGGGCGTCTCAATGAGCAGTTCTTC.

The rearrangement uses TRBV7-9 and TRBJ2-7, with TRBD1 matching over 7 bases. The CDR3 totals 13 residues. The trim removed 5 bases at V and 0 bases at J, leaving 1 base unmatched. Germline lookup yields CDR1 SEHNR and CDR2 FQNEAQ (reference sequence). CDR3 nucleotide sequence: TGTGCCAGCAGCCAGGGGGACTCCTACGAGCAGTACTTC. Encoded protein: CASSQGDSYEQYF.

The chain joins TRBV29-1 to TRBJ2-7, with 9 bases aligning to TRBD1. The V gene end was trimmed by 3 bases and the J gene end by 3 bases; junction bases not matched to a gene: 12. Germline-derived CDR1 and CDR2 are SQVTM and ANQGSEA. The CDR3 runs 16 residues. In DNA, the CDR3 is TGCAGCGTTGAGGGTCCCACCGGGACAGGGCACTACGAGCAGTACTTC. Protein product: CSVEGPTGTGHYEQYF.

The rearrangement links TRBV28 to TRBJ2-3; tentatively, D is TRBD1 (6 bases). The length of the CDR3 is 18 residues. CDR1 MDHEN and CDR2 SYDVKM come from the germline V gene. The V end lost 2 bases, the J end lost 2 bases, and 20 bases lay between the germline ends. The CDR3 sequence: CASSLTLVRDIDTDTQYF. The CDR3 bases are TGTGCCAGCAGTTTAACCCTCGTCCGGGACATCGACACAGATACGCAGTATTTT.

This chain links TRBV6-4 with TRBJ2-1, with D hard to call. CDR1 is MRHNA and CDR2 is SNTAGT in the germline V gene. The CDR3 runs to 14 residues. The V end was cut by 10 bases, the J end by 8 bases, with 21 bases between. The CDR3: CATKTDWSGDEQFF. The CDR3 DNA is TGTGCCACCAAGACCGACTGGTCTGGCGATGAGCAGTTCTTC.

This chain links TRBV6-1 with TRBJ1-5; D unclear. Germline loops: CDR1 MNHNS, CDR2 SASEGT. This CDR3 is 16 amino acids long. With 0 bases removed from V and 2 bases from J, the gap between germline ends came to 11 bases. In DNA form, the CDR3 reads TGTGCCAGCAGTGAAGCGATAGTGCAGCGCAATCAGCCCCAGCATTTT. Translating it yields CASSEAIVQRNQPQHF.

The chain links TRBV7-6 to TRBJ2-3, with D uncertain. The CDR3 is 12 residues long. Germline V gene data show CDR1 as SGHVS and CDR2 as FNYEAQ. The V end lost 5 bases, the J end lost 3 bases, and 6 bases lay between the germline ends. CDR3 in amino acids: CASSDLTDTQYF. Written as DNA, the CDR3 is TGTGCCAGCAGCGATCTGACAGATACGCAGTATTTT. Full variable domain (rest looked up from reference TRBV7-6 and TRBJ2-3): GAGVSQSPRYKVTKRGQDVALRCDPISGHVSLYWYRQALGQGPEFLTYFNYEAQQDKSGLPNDRFSAERPEGSISTLTIQRTEQRDSAMYRCASSDLTDTQYFGPGTRLTVL.

The chain combines TRBV14 with TRBJ1-1; D possibly corresponds to TRBD1 (6 bases). The CDR3 runs 15 residues. The V and J ends lost 5 bases and 0 bases respectively, with 13 bases between them. The V gene's germline CDR1 is SGHDN and CDR2 FVKESK. CDR3 region: CASSYTGQMNTEAFF. As DNA, the CDR3 is TGTGCCAGCAGCTATACCGGACAGATGAACACTGAAGCTTTCTTT.

The CDR3 nucleotides read TGTGCCAGCAGATTCTACGAGCAGTACTTC. Its translation is CASRFYEQYF. The V gene is TRBV27, the J gene TRBJ2-7; no clear D. CDR1 is MNHEY and CDR2 is SMNVEV in the germline V gene (reference sequence). The V gene lost 6 bases and the J gene lost 3 bases, with 3 bases spanning the gap. This CDR3 contains 10 residues.

As concerns this clone: At one of its ends the junction is not consistent with the germline gene, which may arise from a read error. The V gene is TRBV6-1, the J gene TRBJ1-4; a weak D match, TRBD1 (5 bases). Germline values: CDR1 MNHNS, CDR2 SASEGT. This CDR3 spans 8 amino acids. CDR3 DNA: TGTGCCAGCGGGGACGGGACTTTT. Protein sequence: CASGDGTF.

The chain carries TRBV5-1 and TRBJ1-1; the D gene is possibly TRBD1 (6 bases). V was cut by 4 bases and J by 0 bases, with 7 bases left in between. Germline V gives CDR1 SGHRS, CDR2 YFSETQ. The CDR3 length is 13 residues. The CDR3 reads CASSGGLNTEAFF. The CDR3 region has the DNA TGCGCCAGCAGCGGGGGGCTGAACACTGAAGCTTTCTTT.

This rearrangement joins TRBV19 to TRBJ1-4; perhaps TRBD1 as D (5 bases). CDR3 length: 16 residues. V was trimmed by 5 bases and J by 7 bases, leaving 20 bases between them. The germline CDR1 and CDR2 sequences are LNHDA and SQIVND (reference sequence). The CDR3: CASSLGMGENREKLFF. In nucleotides, the CDR3 is TGTGCCAGTAGTCTAGGAATGGGGGAGAACCGTGAAAAACTGTTTTTT.

The chain employs TRBV5-6 and TRBJ1-1; no firm D call. The V gene's germline CDR1 is SGHDT and CDR2 YYEEEE. Trimming shortened V by 2 bases and J by 3 bases, and 5 bases separated the two germline ends. CDR3 length equals 12 residues. The CDR3 loop is CASSFLDTEAFF. DNA of the CDR3: TGTGCCAGCAGCTTCTTAGACACTGAAGCTTTCTTT.

The V call is TRBV28, the J call TRBJ2-7; possibly TRBD1 for D (5 bases). The CDR3 runs to 16 residues. Germline CDR1 is MDHEN and CDR2 is SYDVKM. The V end was cut by 3 bases, the J end by 5 bases, with 20 bases between. The CDR3 sequence: CASSFHIGQGTHEQYF. DNA of the CDR3: TGTGCCAGCAGTTTTCATATAGGGCAGGGCACACACGAGCAGTACTTC. The full variable domain, in which reference TRBV28 and TRBJ2-7 provide the parts outside the CDR3, is DVKVTQSSRYLVKRTGEKVFLECVQDMDHENMFWYRQDPGLGLRLIYFSYDVKMKEKGDIPEGYSVSREKKERFSLILESASTNQTSMYLCASSFHIGQGTHEQYFGPGTRLTVT.

The chain carries TRBV7-9 and TRBJ2-7, with D unresolved. Germline V CDR1 and CDR2: SEHNR, FQNEAQ (reference sequence). This CDR3 is built from 15 residues. V was pared by 5 bases and J by 5 bases, with 19 bases between. In DNA form, the CDR3 reads TGTGCCAGCAGCCCAAAATGGCGCTTACCTAACGAGCAGTACTTC. Translating it yields CASSPKWRLPNEQYF.

The chain employs TRBV7-9 and TRBJ2-7; no definite D call. CDR1 is SEHNR, CDR2 FQNEAQ, per germline (reference sequence). CDR3 length: 12 amino acids. Trimming left V 1 base short and J 6 bases short, with 7 bases between. In DNA, the CDR3 is TGTGCCAGCAGCTTAGGGTCTTTCGAGCAGTACTTC. This sequence encodes CASSLGSFEQYF.

The chain uses TRBV7-9 and TRBJ2-7; TRBD1 might be the D (5 bases). Germline CDR1 and CDR2: SEHNR and FQNEAQ (reference sequence). Trimming removed 5 bases at V and 7 bases at J, with 9 bases between. The CDR3 totals 11 residues. The CDR3 nucleotides read TGTGCCAGCAGCAAAGGGGCAGAGCAGTACTTC. Translating gives CASSKGAEQYF.